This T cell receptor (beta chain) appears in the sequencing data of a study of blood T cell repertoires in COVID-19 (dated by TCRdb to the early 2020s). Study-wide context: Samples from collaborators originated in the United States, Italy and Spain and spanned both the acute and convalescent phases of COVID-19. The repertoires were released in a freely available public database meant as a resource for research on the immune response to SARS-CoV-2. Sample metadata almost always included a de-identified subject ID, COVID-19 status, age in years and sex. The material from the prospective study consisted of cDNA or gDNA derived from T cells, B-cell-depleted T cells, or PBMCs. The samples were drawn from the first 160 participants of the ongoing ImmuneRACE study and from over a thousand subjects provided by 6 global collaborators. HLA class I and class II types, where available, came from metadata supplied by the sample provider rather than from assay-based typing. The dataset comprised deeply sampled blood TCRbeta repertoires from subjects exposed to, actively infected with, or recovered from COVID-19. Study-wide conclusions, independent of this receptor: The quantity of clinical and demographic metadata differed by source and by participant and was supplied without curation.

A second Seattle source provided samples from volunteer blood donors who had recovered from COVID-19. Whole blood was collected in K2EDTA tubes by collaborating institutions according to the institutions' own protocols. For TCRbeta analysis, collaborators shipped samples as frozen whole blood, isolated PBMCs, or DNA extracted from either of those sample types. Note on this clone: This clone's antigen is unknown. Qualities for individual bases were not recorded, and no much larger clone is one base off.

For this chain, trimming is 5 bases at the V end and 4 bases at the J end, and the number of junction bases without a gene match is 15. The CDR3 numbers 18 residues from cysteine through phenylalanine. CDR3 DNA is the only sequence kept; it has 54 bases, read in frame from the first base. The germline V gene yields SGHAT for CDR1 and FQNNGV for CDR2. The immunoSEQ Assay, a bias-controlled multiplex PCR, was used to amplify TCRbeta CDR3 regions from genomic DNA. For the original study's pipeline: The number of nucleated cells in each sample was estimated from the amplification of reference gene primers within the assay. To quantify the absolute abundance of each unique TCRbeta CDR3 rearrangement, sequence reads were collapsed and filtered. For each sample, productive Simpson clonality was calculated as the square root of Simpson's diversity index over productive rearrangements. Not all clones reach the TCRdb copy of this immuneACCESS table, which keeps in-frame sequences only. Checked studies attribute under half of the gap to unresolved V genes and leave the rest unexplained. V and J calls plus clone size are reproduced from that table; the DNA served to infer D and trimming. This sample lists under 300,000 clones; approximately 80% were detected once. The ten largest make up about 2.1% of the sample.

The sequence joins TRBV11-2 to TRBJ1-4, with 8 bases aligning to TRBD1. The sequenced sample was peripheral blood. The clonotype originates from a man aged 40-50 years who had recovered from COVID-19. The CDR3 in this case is CASSRQGSLYIGNEKLFF. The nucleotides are TGTGCCAGCAGCCGACAGGGGTCTTTATACATTGGTAATGAAAAACTGTTTTTT. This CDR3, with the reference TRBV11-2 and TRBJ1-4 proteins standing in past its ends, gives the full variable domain EAGVAQSPRYKIIEKRQSVAFWCNPISGHATLYWYQQILGQGPKLLIQFQNNGVVDDSQLPKDRFSAERLKGVDSTLKIQPAKLEDSAVYLCASSRQGSLYIGNEKLFFGSGTQLSVL.